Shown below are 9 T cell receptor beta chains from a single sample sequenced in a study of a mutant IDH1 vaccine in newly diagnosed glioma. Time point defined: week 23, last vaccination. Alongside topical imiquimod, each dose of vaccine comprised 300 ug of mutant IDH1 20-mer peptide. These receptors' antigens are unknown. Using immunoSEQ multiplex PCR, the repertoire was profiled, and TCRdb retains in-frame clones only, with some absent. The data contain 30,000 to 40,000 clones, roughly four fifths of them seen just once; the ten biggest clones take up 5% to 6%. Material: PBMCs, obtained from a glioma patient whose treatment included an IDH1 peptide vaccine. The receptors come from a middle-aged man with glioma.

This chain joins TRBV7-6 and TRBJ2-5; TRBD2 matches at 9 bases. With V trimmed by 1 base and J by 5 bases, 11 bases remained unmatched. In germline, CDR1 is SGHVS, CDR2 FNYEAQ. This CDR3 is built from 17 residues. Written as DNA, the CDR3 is TGTGCCAGCAGCTTAGGGGTTAGCGGGGGACACGGGGAGACCCAGTACTTC. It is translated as CASSLGVSGGHGETQYF.

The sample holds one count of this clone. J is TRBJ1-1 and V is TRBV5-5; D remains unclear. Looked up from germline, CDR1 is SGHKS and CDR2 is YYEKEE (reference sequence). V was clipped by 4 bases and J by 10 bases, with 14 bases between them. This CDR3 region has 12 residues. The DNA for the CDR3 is TGTGCCAGCAGCCCATCCCGGGAGAGAGCTTTCTTT. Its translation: CASSPSRERAFF.

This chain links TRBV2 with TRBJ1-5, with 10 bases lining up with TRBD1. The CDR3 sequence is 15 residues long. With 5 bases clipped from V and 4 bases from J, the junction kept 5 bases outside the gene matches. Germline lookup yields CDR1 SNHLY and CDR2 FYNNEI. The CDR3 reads CASSKDRGNNQPQHF. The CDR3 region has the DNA TGTGCCAGCAGTAAGGACAGGGGGAATAATCAGCCCCAGCATTTT.

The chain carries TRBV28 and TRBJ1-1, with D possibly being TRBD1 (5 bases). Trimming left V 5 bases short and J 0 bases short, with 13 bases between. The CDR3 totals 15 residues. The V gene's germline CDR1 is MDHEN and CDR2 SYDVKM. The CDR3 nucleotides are TGTGCCAGCAGTCCCCCGGGACGCCTGAACACTGAAGCTTTCTTT. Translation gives CASSPPGRLNTEAFF.

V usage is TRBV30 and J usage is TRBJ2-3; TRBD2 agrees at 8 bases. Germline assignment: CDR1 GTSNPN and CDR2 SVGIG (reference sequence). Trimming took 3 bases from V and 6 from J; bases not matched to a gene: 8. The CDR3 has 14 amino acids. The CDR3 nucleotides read TGTGCCTGGAGCCCCGGGGGGGGTTCGGATACGCAGTATTTT. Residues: CAWSPGGGSDTQYF.

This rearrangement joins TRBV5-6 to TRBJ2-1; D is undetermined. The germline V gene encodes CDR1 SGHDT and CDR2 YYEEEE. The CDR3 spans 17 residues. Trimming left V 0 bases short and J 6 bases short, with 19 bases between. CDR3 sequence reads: CASSLGGTAFTFNEQFF. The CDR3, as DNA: TGTGCCAGCAGCTTGGGAGGCACAGCCTTCACCTTCAATGAGCAGTTCTTC.

In DNA form, the CDR3 reads TGTGCCAGCAGCGGTCAGGGGGCGAACACCGGGGAGCTGTTTTTT. Translating it yields CASSGQGANTGELFF. V is TRBV9 and J is TRBJ2-2; 7 positions agree with TRBD1. Germline values: CDR1 SGDLS, CDR2 YYNGEE. J gave up 0 bases and V 3 bases, and 2 bases lay outside the gene matches. The CDR3 has 15 amino acids.

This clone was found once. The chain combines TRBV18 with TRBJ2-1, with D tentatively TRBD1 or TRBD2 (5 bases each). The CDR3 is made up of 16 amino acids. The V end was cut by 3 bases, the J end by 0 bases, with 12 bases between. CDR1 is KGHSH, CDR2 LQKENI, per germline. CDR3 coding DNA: TGTGCCAGCTCACCTCCAAAGGGGAGCTCCTACAATGAGCAGTTCTTC. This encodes CASSPPKGSSYNEQFF.

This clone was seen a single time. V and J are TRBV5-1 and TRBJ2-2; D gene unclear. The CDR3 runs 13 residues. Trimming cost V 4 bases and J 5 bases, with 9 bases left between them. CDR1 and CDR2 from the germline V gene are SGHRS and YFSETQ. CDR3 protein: CASSLDGTGELFF. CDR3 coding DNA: TGCGCCAGCAGCCTCGACGGGACCGGGGAGCTGTTTTTT.